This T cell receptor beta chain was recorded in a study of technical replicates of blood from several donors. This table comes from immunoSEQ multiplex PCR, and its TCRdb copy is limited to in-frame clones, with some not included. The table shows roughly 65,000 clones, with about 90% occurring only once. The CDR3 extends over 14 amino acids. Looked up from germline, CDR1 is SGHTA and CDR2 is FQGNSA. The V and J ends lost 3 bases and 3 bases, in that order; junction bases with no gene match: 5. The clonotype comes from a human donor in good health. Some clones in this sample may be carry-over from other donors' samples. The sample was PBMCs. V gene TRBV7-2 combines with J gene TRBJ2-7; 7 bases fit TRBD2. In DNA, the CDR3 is TGTGCCAGCAGCTTCTTCCGGGACTACTACGAGCAGTACTTC. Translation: CASSFFRDYYEQYF.